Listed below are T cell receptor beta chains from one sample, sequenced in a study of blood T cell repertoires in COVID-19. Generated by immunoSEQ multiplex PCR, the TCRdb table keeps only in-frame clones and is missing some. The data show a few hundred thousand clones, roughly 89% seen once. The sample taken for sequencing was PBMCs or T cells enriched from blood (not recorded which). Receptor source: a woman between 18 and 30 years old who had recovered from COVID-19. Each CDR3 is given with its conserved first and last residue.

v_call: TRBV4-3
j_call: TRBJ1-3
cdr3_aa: CASSQDSGDTIYF

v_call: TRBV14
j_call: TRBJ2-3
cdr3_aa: CASSQGGGAADTQYF

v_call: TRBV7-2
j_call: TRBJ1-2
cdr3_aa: CASSNDRRNGYTF

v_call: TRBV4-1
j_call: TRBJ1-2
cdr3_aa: CASSQVEESNYGYTF

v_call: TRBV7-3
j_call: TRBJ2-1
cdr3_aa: CASSFMGGPVDEQFF

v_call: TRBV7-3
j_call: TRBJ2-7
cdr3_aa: CASSYLASYEQYF

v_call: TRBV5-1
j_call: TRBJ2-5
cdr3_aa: CASSRVLSGGQETQYF

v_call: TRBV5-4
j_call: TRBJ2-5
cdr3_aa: CASSLVGGTGEETQYF

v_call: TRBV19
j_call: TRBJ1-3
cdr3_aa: CASSPGQAGNTIYF

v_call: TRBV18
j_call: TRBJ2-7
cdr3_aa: CASSPQRQGLSFHEQYF

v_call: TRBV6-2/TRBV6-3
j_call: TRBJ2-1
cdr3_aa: CASSYSARSNEQFF

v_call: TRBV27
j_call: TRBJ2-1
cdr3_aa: CASSLSVAGGNEQFF

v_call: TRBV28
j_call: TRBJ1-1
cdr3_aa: CASSTPGVPEAFF

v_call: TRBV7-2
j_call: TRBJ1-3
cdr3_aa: CASSLDAGGRGNTIYF

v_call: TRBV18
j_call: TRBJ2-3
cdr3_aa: CASSPGTSLPDTQYF

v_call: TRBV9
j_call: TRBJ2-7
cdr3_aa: CASSAAGASYEQYF

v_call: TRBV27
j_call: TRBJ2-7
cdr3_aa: CASCSDSNSYEQYF

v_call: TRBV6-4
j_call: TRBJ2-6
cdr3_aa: CASSDFPPSGSGANVLTF

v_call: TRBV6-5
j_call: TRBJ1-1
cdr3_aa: CASSYYRANLNTEAFF

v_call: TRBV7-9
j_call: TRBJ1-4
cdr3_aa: CASSTRTAANEKLFF

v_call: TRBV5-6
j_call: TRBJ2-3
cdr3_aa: CASNSDRRSTDTQYF

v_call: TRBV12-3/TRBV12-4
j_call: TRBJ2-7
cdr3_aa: CASRIDREDEQYF

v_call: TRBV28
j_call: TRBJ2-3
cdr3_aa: CASRGDYTDTQYF

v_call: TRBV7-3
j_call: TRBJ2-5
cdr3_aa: CASSLTSQGGETQYF

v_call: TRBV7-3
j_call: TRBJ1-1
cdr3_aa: CASSLNAVNTEAFF

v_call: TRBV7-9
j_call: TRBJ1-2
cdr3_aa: CASSSRDRTDGYTF

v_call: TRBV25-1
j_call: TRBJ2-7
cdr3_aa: CASSRGLAGGPSYEQYF